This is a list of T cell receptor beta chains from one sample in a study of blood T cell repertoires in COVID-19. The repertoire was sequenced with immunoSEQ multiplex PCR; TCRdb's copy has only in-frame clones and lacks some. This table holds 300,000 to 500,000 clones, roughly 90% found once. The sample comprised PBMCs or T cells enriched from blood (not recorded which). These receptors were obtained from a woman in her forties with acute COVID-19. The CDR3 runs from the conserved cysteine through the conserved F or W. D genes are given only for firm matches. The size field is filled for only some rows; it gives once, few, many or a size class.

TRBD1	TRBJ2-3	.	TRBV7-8	CASSTRQGADTQYF
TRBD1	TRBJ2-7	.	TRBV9	CASSAGTGGYEQYF
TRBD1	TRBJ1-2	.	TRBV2	CASRENGQGRGGYTF
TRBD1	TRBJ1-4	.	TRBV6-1	CASSEIQGGREKLFF
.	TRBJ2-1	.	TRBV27	CASSLYPRTGGGDSSYNEQFF
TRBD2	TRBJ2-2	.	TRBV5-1	CASSRAGTIRPGELFF
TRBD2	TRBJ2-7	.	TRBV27	CASSSEPGLAGGRSAEQYF
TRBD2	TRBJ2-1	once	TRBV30	CAWRIAGFEQFF
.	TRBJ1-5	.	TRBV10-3	CAIKDAGASQPQHF
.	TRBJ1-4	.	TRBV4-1	CASSKHGSQVEKLFF
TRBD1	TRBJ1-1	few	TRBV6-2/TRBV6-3	CASSYTRQGNTEAFF
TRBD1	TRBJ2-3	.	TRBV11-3	CASSLGGTGLTDTQYF
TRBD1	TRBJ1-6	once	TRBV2	CASSDGGQSSYNSPLHF
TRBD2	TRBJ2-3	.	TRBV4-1	CASSRTSGGADTQYF
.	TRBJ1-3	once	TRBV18	CASSPVARNSGNTIYF
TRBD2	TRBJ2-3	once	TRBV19	CASSLSSSGTSGGFTDTQYF